What follows describes a single T cell receptor beta chain. What it recognizes is unknown. This entry is derived from a study of cytomegalovirus exposure and HLA in healthy donors. Notes on the study in general: Investigators reported 150 to 200 TCR beta chains as tied to cytomegalovirus.

Vbeta (60) and Jbeta (13) primers were used in the PCR. The method was immunoSEQ multiplex PCR; TCRdb's version includes in-frame clones alone and lacks a portion of them. The sample includes approximately 85,000 clones, roughly 78% seen only once; the top ten take around 6.7%. Sequencing was done on a sample of PBMCs. This receptor was obtained from a man aged 25-45 years in good health and CMV-seronegative.

The CDR3 bases are TGTGCCAGCAGCACCCGGCCAGGGGGCTATGGCTACACCTTC. This translates into CASSTRPGGYGYTF. The rearrangement joins TRBV7-2 to TRBJ1-2; 7 bases agree with TRBD1. Germline CDR1 reads SGHTA; CDR2 reads FQGNSA. With 5 bases clipped from V and 4 bases from J, the junction kept 7 bases outside the gene matches. The CDR3 runs to 14 residues.